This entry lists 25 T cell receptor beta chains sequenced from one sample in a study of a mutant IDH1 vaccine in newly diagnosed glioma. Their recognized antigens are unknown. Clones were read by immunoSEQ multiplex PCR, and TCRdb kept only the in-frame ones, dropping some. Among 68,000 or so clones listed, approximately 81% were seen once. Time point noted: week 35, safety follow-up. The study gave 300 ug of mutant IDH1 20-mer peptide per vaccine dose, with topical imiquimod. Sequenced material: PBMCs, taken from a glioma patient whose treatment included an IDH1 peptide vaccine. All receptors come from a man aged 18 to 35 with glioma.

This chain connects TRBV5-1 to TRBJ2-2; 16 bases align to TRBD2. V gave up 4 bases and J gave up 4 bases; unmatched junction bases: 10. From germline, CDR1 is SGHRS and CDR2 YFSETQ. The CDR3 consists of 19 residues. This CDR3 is CASSPPGLAGGSGTGELFF. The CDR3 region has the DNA TGCGCCAGCAGCCCGCCGGGACTAGCGGGAGGGAGCGGCACCGGGGAGCTGTTTTTT. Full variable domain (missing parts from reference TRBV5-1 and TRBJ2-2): KAGVTQTPRYLIKTRGQQVTLSCSPISGHRSVSWYQQTPGQGLQFLFEYFSETQRNKGNFPGRFSGRQFSNSRSEMNVSTLELGDSALYLCASSPPGLAGGSGTGELFFGEGSRLTVL.

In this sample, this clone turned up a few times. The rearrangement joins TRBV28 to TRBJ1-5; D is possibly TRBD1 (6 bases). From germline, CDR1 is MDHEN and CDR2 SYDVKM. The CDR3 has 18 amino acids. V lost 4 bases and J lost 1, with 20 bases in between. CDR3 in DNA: TGTGCCAGCAGTTCACCAGGGGTCTGGGCGACAAGCAATCAGCCCCAGCATTTT. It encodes CASSSPGVWATSNQPQHF.

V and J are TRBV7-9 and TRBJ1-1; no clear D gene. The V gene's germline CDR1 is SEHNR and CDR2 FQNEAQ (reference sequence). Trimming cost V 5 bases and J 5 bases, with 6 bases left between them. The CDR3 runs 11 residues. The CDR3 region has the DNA TGTGCCAGCAGCCCCGGGACTGAAGCTTTCTTT. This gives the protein CASSPGTEAFF.

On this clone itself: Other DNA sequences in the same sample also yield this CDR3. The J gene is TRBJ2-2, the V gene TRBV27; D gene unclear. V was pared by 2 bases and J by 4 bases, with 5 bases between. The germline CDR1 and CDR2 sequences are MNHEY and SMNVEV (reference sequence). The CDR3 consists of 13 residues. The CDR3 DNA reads TGTGCCAGCAGTTTAGGTGGCACCGGGGAGCTGTTTTTT. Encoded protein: CASSLGGTGELFF.

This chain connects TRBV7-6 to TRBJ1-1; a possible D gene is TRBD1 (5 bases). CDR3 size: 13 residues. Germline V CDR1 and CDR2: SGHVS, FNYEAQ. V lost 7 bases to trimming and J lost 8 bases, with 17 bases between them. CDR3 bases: TGTGCCAGCAAAGAGAAATGGGGGGTGGAAGCTTTCTTT. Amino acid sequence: CASKEKWGVEAFF. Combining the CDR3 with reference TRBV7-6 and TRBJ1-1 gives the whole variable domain GAGVSQSPRYKVTKRGQDVALRCDPISGHVSLYWYRQALGQGPEFLTYFNYEAQQDKSGLPNDRFSAERPEGSISTLTIQRTEQRDSAMYRCASKEKWGVEAFFGQGTRLTVV.

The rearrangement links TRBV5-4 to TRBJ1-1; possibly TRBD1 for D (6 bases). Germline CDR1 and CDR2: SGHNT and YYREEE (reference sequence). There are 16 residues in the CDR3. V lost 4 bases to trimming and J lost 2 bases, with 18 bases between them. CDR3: CASSTAWEGGNTEAFF. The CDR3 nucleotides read TGTGCCAGCAGCACGGCGTGGGAGGGGGGCAACACTGAAGCTTTCTTT.

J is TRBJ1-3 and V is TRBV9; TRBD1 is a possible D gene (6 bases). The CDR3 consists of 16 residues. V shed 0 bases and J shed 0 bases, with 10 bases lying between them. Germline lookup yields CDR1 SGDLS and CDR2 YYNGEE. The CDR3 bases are TGTGCCAGCAGCGTAGTTGGGACAAGCTCTGGAAACACCATATATTTT. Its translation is CASSVVGTSSGNTIYF.

As DNA, the CDR3 is TGTGCCAGCAGCTACGCAGGAACCTACCAAGAGACCCAGTACTTC. The encoded protein is CASSYAGTYQETQYF. This chain connects TRBV11-2 to TRBJ2-5; D uncertain. This CDR3 is 15 amino acids long. Trimming stripped 4 bases from V and 0 bases from J, with 12 bases between. From germline, CDR1 is SGHAT and CDR2 FQNNGV.

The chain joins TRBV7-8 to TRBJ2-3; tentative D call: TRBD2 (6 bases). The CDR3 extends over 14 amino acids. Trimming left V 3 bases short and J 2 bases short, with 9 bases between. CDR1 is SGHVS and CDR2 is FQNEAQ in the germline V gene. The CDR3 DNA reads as TGTGCCAGCAGCTTGGGACTTCCCACAGATACGCAGTATTTT. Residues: CASSLGLPTDTQYF.

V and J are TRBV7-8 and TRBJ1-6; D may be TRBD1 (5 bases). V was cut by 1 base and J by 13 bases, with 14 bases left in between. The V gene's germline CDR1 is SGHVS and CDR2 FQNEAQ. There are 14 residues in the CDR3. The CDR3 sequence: CASSLGQRGGPLHF. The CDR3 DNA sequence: TGTGCCAGCAGCTTAGGACAGCGGGGGGGTCCCCTCCACTTT.

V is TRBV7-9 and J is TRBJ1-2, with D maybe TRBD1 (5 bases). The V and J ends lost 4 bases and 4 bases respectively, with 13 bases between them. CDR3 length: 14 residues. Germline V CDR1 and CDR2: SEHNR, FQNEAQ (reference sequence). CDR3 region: CASSSQGSAYGYTF. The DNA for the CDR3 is TGTGCCAGCAGCTCGCAGGGAAGTGCCTATGGCTACACCTTC.

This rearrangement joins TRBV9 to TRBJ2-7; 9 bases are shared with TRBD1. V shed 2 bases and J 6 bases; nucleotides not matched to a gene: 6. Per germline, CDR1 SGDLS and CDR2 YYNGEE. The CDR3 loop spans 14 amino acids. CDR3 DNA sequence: TGTGCCAGCAGCGTGGGACAGGGATCTGGCGAGCAGTACTTC. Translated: CASSVGQGSGEQYF.

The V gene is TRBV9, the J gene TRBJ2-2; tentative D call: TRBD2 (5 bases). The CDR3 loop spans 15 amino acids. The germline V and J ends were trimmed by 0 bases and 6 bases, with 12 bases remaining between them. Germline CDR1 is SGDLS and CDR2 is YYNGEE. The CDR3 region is CASSVEDFNAGELFF. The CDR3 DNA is TGTGCCAGCAGCGTAGAGGACTTTAACGCCGGGGAGCTGTTTTTT.

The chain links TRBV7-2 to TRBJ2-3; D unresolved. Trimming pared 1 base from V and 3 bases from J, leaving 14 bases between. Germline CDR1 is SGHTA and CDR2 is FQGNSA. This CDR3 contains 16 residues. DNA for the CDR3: TGTGCCAGCAGCTTAGGTGTGTCACTCAGGACAGATACGCAGTATTTT. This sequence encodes CASSLGVSLRTDTQYF.

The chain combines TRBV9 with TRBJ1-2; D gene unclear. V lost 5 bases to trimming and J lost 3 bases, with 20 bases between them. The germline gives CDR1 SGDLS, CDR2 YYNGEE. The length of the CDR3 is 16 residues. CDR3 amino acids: CASRGNRQEVDYGYTF. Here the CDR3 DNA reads TGTGCCAGCAGGGGGAATCGGCAGGAAGTAGACTATGGCTACACCTTC.

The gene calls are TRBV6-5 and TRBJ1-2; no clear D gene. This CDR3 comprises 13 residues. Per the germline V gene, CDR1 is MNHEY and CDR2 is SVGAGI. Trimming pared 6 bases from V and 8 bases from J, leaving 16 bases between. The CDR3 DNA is TGTGCCAGCAGCCCCGAATTAATGAACGGCTACACCTTC. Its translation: CASSPELMNGYTF.

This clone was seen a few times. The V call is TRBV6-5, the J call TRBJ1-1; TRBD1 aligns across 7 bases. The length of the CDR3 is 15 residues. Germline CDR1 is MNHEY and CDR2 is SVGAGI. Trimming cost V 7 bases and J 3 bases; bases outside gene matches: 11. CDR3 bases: TGTGCCAGCACCCTGACAGACAGGGCGGACACTGAAGCTTTCTTT. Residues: CASTLTDRADTEAFF.

The CDR3 loop is CASSVGQPVMEAFF. The CDR3 DNA reads TGTGCCTCCTCAGTGGGACAGCCTGTAATGGAAGCTTTCTTT. The genes are TRBV19 and TRBJ1-1; TRBD1 agrees at 7 bases. Germline assignment: CDR1 LNHDA and CDR2 SQIVND (reference sequence). V trimming: 11 bases; J trimming: 8 bases; junction bases outside the gene matches: 17. The CDR3 runs to 14 residues.

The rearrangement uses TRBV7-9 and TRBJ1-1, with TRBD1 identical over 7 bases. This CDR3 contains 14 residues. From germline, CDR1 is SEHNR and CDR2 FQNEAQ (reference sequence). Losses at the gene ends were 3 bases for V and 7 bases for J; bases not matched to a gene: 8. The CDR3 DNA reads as TGTGCCAGCAGCTTTCCGGGGACAGTCTATGAAGCTTTCTTT. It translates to CASSFPGTVYEAFF.

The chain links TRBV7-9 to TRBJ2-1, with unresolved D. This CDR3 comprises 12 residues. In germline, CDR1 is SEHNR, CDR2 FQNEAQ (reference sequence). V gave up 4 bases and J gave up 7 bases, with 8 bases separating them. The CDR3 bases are TGTGCCAGCAGCTCATCTATGAATGAGCAGTTCTTC. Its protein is CASSSSMNEQFF.

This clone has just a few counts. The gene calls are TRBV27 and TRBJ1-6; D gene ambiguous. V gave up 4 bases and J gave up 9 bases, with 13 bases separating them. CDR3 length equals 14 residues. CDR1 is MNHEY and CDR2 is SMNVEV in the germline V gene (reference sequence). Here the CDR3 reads CASSSLEGGSPLHF. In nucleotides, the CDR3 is TGTGCCAGCAGTTCTCTGGAGGGAGGTTCACCCCTCCACTTT.

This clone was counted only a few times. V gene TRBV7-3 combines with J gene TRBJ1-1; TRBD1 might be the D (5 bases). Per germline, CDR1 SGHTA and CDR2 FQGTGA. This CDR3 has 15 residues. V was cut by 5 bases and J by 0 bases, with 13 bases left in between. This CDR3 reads CASSPTGPLNTEAFF. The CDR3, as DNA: TGTGCCAGCAGCCCCACAGGACCCCTGAACACTGAAGCTTTCTTT.

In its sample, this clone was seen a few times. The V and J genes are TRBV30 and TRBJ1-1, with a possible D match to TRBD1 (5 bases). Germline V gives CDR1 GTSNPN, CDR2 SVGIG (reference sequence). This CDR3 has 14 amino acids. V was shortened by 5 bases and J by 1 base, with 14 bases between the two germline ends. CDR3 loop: CAWRWGYSNTEAFF. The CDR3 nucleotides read TGTGCCTGGCGATGGGGGTACTCGAACACTGAAGCTTTCTTT.

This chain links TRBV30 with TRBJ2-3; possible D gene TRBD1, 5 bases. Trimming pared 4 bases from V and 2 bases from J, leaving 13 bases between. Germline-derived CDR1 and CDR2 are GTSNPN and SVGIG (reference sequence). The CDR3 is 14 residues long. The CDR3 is CAWKVTASTDTQYF. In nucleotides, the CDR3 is TGTGCCTGGAAAGTGACAGCCTCCACAGATACGCAGTATTTT.

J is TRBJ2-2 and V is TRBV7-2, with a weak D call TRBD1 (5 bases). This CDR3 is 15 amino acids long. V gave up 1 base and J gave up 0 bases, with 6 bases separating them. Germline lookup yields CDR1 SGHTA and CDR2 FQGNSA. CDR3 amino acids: CASSLVQANTGELFF. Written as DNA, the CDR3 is TGTGCCAGCAGCTTAGTACAGGCGAACACCGGGGAGCTGTTTTTT.